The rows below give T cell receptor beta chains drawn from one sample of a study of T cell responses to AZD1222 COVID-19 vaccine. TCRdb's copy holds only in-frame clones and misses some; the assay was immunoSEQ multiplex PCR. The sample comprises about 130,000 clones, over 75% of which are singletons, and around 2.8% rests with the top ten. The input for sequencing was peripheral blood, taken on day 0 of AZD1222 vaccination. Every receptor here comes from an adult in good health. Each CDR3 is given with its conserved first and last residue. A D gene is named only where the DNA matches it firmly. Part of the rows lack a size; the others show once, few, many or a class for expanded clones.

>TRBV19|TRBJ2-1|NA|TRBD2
CASRLLAGYNEQFF
TGTGCCAGTAGGCTTCTAGCGGGGTACAATGAGCAGTTCTTC
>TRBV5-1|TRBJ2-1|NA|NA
CASSLQERSEQFF
TGCGCCAGCAGCTTGCAAGAGCGAAGTGAGCAGTTCTTC
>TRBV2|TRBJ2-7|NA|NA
CASSDPADNIYEQYF
TGTGCCAGCAGTGACCCGGCAGACAATATTTACGAGCAGTACTTC
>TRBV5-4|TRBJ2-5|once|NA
CASSFSSRAQYF
TGTGCCAGCAGCTTTTCCAGCAGGGCCCAGTACTTC
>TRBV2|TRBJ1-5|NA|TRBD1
CASSEEGASNQPQHF
TGTGCCAGCAGTGAGGAGGGGGCCAGCAATCAGCCCCAGCATTTT
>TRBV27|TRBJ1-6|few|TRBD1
CASSFAGGPYNSPLHF
TGTGCCAGCAGTTTTGCAGGGGGGCCCTATAATTCACCCCTCCACTTT
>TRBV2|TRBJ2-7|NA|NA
CASSDQGSSYEQYF
TGTGCCAGCAGTGATCAAGGTAGTAGTTACGAGCAGTACTTC
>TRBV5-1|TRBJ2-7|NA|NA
CASSAGGQSSYEQYF
TGCGCCAGCAGCGCCGGGGGACAGAGCTCCTACGAGCAGTACTTC
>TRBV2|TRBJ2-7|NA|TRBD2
CASTSGPYEQYF
TGTGCCAGTACTAGCGGACCCTACGAGCAGTACTTC
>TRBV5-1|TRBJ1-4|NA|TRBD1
CASSLDGQGWEKLFF
TGCGCCAGCAGCTTGGACGGACAGGGTTGGGAAAAACTGTTTTTT
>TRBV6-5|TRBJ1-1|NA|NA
CAATGRTEAFF
TGTGCCGCAACAGGGAGGACTGAAGCTTTCTTT
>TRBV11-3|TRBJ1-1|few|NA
CASSLGGNTEAFF
TGTGCCAGCAGCTTGGGGGGGAACACTGAAGCTTTCTTT
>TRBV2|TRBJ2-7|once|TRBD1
CASSEDGTGSSYEQYF
TGTGCCAGCAGTGAAGATGGGACAGGGAGCTCCTACGAGCAGTACTTC
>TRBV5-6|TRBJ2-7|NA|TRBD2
CASSLLAGGGRAGYEQYF
TGTGCCAGCAGCTTGTTGGCCGGGGGAGGGCGCGCGGGGTACGAGCAGTACTTC
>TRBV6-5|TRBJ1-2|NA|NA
CASSSLPNYGYTF
TGTGCCAGTAGTTCCCTCCCCAACTATGGCTACACCTTC
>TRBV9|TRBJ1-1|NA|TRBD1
CASSAATGVPLSETEAFF
TGTGCCAGCAGCGCGGCTACAGGGGTCCCCCTCTCCGAGACTGAAGCTTTCTTT
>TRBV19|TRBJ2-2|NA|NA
CASSMEVTAYPGELFF
TGTGCCAGTAGTATGGAGGTGACAGCCTATCCCGGGGAGCTGTTTTTT
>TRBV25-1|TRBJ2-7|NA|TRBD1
CASRMETGYGEQYF
TGTGCCAGCAGAATGGAGACAGGGTATGGCGAGCAGTACTTC
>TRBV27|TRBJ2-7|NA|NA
CASSQGGISYEQYF
TGTGCCAGCAGCCAGGGGGGAATTTCCTACGAGCAGTACTTC
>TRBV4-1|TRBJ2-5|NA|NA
CASSPLGAKGQETQYF
TGCGCCAGCAGCCCACTTGGAGCGAAAGGCCAAGAGACCCAGTACTTC
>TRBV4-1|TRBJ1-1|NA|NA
CASSPGGHSNTEAFF
TGCGCCAGCAGCCCAGGAGGCCACTCGAACACTGAAGCTTTCTTT
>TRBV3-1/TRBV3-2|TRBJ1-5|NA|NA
CASSQGAEGQPQHF
TGTGCCAGCAGCCAAGGGGCCGAGGGTCAGCCCCAGCATTTT
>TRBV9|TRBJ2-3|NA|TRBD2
CASSLGLAGFATDTQYF
TGTGCCAGCAGCCTGGGACTAGCGGGATTTGCCACAGATACGCAGTATTTT
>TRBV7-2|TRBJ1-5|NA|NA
CASSPIRGAIQPQHF
TGTGCCAGCAGCCCAATACGGGGGGCGATTCAGCCCCAGCATTTT
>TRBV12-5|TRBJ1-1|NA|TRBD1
CASGLSGGEDTEAFF
TGTGCTAGTGGTTTGTCAGGGGGCGAGGACACTGAAGCTTTCTTT
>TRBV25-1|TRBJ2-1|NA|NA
CASSEDRFYNEQFF
TGTGCCAGCAGTGAGGACAGATTCTACAATGAGCAGTTCTTC
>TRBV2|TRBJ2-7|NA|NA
CASSERLGGTIYEQYF
TGTGCCAGCAGTGAACGACTCGGTGGGACCATCTACGAGCAGTACTTC
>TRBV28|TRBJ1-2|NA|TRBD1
CASSLRLGTGGRGYTF
TGTGCCAGCAGTTTAAGGCTCGGGACAGGGGGACGCGGCTACACCTTC
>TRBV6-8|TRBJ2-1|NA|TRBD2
CAIREGRRDEQFF
TGTGCTATCAGGGAGGGGAGGCGCGATGAGCAGTTCTTC
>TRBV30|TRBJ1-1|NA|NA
CAWSVSPGTF
TGTGCCTGGAGTGTATCTCCGGGCACCTTT